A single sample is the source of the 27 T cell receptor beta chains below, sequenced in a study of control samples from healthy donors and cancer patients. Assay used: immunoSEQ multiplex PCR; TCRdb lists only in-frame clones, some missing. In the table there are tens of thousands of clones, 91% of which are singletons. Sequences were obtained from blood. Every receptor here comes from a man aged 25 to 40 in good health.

Here the CDR3 reads CASSDGKYTEAFF. The CDR3 nucleotides are TGTGCCAGCAGTGACGGAAAGTACACTGAAGCTTTCTTT. The genes are TRBV6-1 and TRBJ1-1; D gene ambiguous. The CDR3 runs 13 residues. The V and J ends lost 3 bases and 3 bases respectively, with 8 bases between them. Per germline, CDR1 MNHNS and CDR2 SASEGT.

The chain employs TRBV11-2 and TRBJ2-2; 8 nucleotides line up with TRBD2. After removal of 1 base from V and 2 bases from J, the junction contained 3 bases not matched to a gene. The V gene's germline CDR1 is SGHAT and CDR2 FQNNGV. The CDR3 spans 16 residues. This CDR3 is CASSLAGGRNTGELFF. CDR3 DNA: TGTGCCAGCAGCTTAGCGGGAGGGAGAAACACCGGGGAGCTGTTTTTT. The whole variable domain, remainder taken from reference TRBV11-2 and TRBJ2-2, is EAGVAQSPRYKIIEKRQSVAFWCNPISGHATLYWYQQILGQGPKLLIQFQNNGVVDDSQLPKDRFSAERLKGVDSTLKIQPAKLEDSAVYLCASSLAGGRNTGELFFGEGSRLTVL.

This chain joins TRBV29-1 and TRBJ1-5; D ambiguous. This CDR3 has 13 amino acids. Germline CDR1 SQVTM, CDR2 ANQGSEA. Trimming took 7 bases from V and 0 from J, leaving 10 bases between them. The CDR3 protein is CSALDDSNQPQHF. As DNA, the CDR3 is TGCAGCGCCTTGGATGATAGCAATCAGCCCCAGCATTTT.

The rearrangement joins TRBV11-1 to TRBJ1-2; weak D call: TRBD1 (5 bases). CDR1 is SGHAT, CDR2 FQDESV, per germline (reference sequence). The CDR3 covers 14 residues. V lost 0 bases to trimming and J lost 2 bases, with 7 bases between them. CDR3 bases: TGTGCCAGCAGCTTAGCGCAGGGCAACTATGGCTACACCTTC. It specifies CASSLAQGNYGYTF. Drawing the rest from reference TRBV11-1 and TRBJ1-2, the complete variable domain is EAEVAQSPRYKITEKSQAVAFWCDPISGHATLYWYRQILGQGPELLVQFQDESVVDDSQLPKDRFSAERLKGVDSTLKIQPAELGDSAMYLCASSLAQGNYGYTFGSGTRLTVV.

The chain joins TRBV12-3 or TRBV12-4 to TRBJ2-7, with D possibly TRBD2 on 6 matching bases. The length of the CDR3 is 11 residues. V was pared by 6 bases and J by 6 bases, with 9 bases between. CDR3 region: CASRWRGEQYF. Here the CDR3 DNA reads TGTGCCAGCAGGTGGAGGGGCGAGCAGTACTTC.

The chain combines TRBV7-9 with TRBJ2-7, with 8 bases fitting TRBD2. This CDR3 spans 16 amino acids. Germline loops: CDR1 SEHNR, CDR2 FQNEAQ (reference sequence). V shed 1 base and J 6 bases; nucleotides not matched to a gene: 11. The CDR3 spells CASSLDGLAGLAEQYF. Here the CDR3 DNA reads TGTGCCAGCAGCTTAGATGGTCTAGCGGGCTTGGCCGAGCAGTACTTC.

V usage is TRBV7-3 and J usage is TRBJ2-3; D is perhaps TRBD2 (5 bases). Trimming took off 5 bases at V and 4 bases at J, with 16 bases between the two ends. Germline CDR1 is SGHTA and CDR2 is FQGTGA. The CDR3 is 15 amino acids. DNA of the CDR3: TGTGCCAGCAGCCCCTATGGCGGGTGGGCAGATACGCAGTATTTT. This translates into CASSPYGGWADTQYF.

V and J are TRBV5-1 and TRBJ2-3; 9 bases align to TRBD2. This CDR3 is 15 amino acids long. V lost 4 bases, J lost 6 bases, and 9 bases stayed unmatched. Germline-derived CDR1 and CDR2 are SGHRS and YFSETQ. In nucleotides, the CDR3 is TGCGCCAGCAGCCTCGGCGGGAGGGCCGCGGATACGCAGTATTTT. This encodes CASSLGGRAADTQYF.

The chain's CDR3 is CASLRGDNSPLHF. In DNA form, the CDR3 reads TGTGCCAGTCTCCGCGGGGACAATTCACCCCTCCACTTT. This chain uses TRBV6-5 with TRBJ1-6; D possibly corresponds to TRBD1 (5 bases). V lost 9 bases and J 7 bases, leaving 13 bases between the germline ends. CDR3 length equals 13 residues. Germline V CDR1 and CDR2: MNHEY, SVGAGI.

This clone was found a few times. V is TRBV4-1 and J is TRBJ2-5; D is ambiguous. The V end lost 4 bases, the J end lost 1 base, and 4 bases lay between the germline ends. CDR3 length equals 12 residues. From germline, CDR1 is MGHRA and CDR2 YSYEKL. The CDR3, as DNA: TGCGCCAGCAGCCCTACCCAAGAGACCCAGTACTTC. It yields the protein CASSPTQETQYF.

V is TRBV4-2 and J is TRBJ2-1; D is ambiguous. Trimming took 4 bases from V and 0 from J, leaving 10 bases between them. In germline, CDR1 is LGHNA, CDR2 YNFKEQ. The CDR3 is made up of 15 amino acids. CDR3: CASSLRLSSYNEQFF. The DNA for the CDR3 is TGTGCCAGCAGCCTCAGATTGAGCTCCTACAATGAGCAGTTCTTC.

The CDR3 is CASSQGQGSYNEQFF. The CDR3 region has the DNA TGTGCCAGCAGCCAAGGACAGGGGTCCTACAATGAGCAGTTCTTC. V is TRBV3-1 (or the pseudogene TRBV3-2) and J is TRBJ2-1; 8 bases align to TRBD1. CDR1 and CDR2 from the germline V gene are LGHDT and YNNKEL (reference sequence). The V and J ends lost 1 base and 1 base, in that order; junction bases with no gene match: 0. This CDR3 has 15 residues.

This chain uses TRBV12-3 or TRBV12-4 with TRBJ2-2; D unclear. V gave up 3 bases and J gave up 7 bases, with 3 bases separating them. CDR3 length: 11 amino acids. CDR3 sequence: CASSFVGELFF. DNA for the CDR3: TGTGCCAGCAGTTTCGTCGGGGAGCTGTTTTTT.

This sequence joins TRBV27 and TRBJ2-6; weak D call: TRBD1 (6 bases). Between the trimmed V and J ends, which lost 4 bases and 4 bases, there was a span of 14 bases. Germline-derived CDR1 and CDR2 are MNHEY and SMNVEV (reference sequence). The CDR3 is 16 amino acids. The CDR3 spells CASSWGPPAGANVLTF. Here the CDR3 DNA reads TGTGCCAGCAGTTGGGGGCCCCCGGCCGGGGCCAACGTCCTGACTTTC.

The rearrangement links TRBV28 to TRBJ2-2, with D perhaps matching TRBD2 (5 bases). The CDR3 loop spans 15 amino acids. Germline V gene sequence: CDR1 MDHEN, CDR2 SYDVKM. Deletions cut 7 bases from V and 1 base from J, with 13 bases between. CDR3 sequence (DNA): TGTGCCAGCACCCCGGGGTACCTGAACACCGGGGAGCTGTTTTTT. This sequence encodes CASTPGYLNTGELFF. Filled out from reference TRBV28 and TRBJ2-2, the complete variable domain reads DVKVTQSSRYLVKRTGEKVFLECVQDMDHENMFWYRQDPGLGLRLIYFSYDVKMKEKGDIPEGYSVSREKKERFSLILESASTNQTSMYLCASTPGYLNTGELFFGEGSRLTVL.

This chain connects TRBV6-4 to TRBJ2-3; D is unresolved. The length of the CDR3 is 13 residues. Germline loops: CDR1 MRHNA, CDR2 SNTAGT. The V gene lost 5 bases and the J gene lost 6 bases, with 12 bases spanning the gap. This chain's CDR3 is CASSPNMRDTQYF. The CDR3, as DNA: TGTGCCAGCAGTCCCAACATGAGGGATACGCAGTATTTT.

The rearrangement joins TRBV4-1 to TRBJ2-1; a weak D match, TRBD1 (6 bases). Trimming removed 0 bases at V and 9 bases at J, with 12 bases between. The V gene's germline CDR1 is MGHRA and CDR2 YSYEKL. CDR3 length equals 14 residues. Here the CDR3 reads CASSQDGLGGEQFF. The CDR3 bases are TGCGCCAGCAGCCAAGATGGCTTAGGGGGTGAGCAGTTCTTC.

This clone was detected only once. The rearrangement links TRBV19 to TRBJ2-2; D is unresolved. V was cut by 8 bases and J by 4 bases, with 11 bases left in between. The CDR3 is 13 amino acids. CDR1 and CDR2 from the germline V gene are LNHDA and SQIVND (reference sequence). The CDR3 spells CASFVGGTGELFF. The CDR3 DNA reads TGTGCCAGTTTTGTAGGTGGCACCGGGGAGCTGTTTTTT.

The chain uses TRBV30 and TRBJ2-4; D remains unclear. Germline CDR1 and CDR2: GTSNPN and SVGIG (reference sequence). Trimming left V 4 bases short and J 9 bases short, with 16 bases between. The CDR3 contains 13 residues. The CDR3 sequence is CAWTYNGPSIQYF. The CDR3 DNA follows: TGTGCCTGGACCTACAACGGGCCTAGCATTCAGTACTTC. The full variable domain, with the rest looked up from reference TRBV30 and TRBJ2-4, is SQTIHQWPATLVQPVGSPLSLECTVEGTSNPNLYWYRQAAGRGLQLLFYSVGIGQISSEVPQNLSASRPQDRQFILSSKKLLLSDSGFYLCAWTYNGPSIQYFGAGTRLSVL.

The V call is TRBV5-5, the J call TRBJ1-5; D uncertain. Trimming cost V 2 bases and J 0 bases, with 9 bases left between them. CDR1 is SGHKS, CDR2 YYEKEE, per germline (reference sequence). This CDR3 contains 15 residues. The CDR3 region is CASSFGQASNQPQHF. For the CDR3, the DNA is TGTGCCAGCAGCTTCGGGCAGGCTAGCAATCAGCCCCAGCATTTT.

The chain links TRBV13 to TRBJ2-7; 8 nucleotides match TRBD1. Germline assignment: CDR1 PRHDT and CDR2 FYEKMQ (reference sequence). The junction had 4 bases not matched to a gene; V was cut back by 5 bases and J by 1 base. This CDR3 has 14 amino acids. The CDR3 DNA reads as TGTGCCAGCAGCGCCCGGGACAGGTCCTACGAGCAGTACTTC. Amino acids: CASSARDRSYEQYF.

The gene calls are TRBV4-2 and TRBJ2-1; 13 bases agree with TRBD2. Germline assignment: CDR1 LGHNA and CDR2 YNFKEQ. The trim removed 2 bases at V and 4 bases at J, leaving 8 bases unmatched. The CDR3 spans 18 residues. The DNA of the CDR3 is TGTGCCAGCAGCCAATTCAAGCGACTAGCGGGAGGATACAATGAGCAGTTCTTC. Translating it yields CASSQFKRLAGGYNEQFF.

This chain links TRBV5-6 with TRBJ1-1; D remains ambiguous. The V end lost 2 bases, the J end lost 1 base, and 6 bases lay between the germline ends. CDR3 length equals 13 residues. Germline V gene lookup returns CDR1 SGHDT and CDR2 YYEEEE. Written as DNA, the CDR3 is TGTGCCAGCAGCTTACAACGGAACACTGAAGCTTTCTTT. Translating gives CASSLQRNTEAFF.

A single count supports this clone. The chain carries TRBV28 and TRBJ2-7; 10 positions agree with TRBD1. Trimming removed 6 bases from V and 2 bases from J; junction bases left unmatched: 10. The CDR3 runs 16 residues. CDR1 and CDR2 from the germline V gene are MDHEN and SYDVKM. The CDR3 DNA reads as TGTGCCAGCAGGTCTACCGGGACAGGGGTAACCTACGAGCAGTACTTC. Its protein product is CASRSTGTGVTYEQYF.

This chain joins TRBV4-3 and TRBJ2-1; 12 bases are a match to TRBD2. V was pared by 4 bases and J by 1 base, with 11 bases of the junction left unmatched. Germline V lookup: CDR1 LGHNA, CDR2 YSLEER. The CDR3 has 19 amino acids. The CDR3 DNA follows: TGCGCCAGCAGCCGAGGGTCTAGCGGGGGGGGTCATTCCTACAATGAGCAGTTCTTC. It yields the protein CASSRGSSGGGHSYNEQFF.

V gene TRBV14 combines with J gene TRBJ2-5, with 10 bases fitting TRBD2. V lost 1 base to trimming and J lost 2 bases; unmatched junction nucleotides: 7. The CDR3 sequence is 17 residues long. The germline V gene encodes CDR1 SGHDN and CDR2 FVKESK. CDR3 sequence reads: CASSQGPGLAIQETQYF. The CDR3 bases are TGTGCCAGCAGCCAAGGTCCGGGACTAGCGATTCAAGAGACCCAGTACTTC. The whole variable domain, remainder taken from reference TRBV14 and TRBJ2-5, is EAGVTQFPSHSVIEKGQTVTLRCDPISGHDNLYWYRRVMGKEIKFLLHFVKESKQDESGMPNNRFLAERTGGTYSTLKVQPAELEDSGVYFCASSQGPGLAIQETQYFGPGTRLLVL.

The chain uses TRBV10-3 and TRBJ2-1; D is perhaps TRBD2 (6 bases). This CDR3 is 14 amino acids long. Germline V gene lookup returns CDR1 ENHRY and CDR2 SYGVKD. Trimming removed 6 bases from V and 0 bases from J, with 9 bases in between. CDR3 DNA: TGTGCCATCAGCCGGGAGAGCTCCTACAATGAGCAGTTCTTC. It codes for CAISRESSYNEQFF.